The 7 T cell receptor beta chains presented below share a single source sample, sequenced in a study of blood T cell repertoires in COVID-19. The method was immunoSEQ multiplex PCR; TCRdb's version includes in-frame clones alone and lacks a portion of them. The profile shows 150,000 to 200,000 clones, nearly 90% of them singletons. Specimen: peripheral blood. These receptors originate from a man aged 55 to 70 with active or convalescent COVID-19.

The chain links TRBV9 to TRBJ2-3, with 9 bases identical to TRBD2. V dropped 0 bases and J dropped 1; count of bases not matched to a gene: 3. There are 16 residues in the CDR3. Per the germline V gene, CDR1 is SGDLS and CDR2 is YYNGEE. The CDR3 region has the DNA TGTGCCAGCAGCGTAGGAATAGCGGGGGGCACAGATACGCAGTATTTT. This sequence encodes CASSVGIAGGTDTQYF.

This clone was seen once. The chain uses TRBV4-1 and TRBJ1-3; D is undetermined. V was shortened by 0 bases and J by 7 bases, with 16 bases between the two germline ends. CDR1 is MGHRA and CDR2 is YSYEKL in the germline V gene. CDR3 length equals 16 residues. The CDR3 nucleotides read TGCGCCAGCAGCCAAGAAGGCAGACTATCCCCGAACACCATATATTTT. The encoded protein is CASSQEGRLSPNTIYF.

In DNA, the CDR3 is TGTGCCAGCAGCCGGGACAGTAGCTCCTACGAGCAGTACTTC. Protein sequence: CASSRDSSSYEQYF. The chain joins TRBV6-4 to TRBJ2-7, with 7 bases lining up with TRBD1. V shed 6 bases and J 0 bases; nucleotides not matched to a gene: 5. CDR3 length: 14 amino acids. Germline CDR1 is MRHNA and CDR2 is SNTAGT.

The V call is TRBV12-3 or TRBV12-4, the J call TRBJ1-2; TRBD1 matches 8 bases. Trimming cost V 6 bases and J 8 bases; bases outside gene matches: 8. The CDR3 spans 13 residues. CDR3: CASSRGREGGYTF. The CDR3 coding sequence is TGTGCCAGCAGCAGGGGGCGAGAAGGAGGCTACACCTTC.

J is TRBJ2-3 and V is TRBV24-1; 14 nucleotides align to TRBD2. CDR3 size: 20 residues. The trim removed 5 bases at V and 1 base at J, leaving 13 bases unmatched. Germline V gene lookup returns CDR1 KGHDR and CDR2 SFDVKD. The CDR3 loop is CATSGFSTSGGATGTDTQYF. Written as DNA, the CDR3 is TGTGCCACCAGTGGTTTCTCGACTAGCGGGGGGGCCACCGGCACAGATACGCAGTATTTT.

This clone was recorded once. The chain has TRBV5-1 and TRBJ1-5, with a tentative D call TRBD1 (6 bases). CDR3 size: 16 residues. Germline CDR1 and CDR2: SGHRS and YFSETQ. Trimming shortened V by 2 bases and J by 7 bases, and 19 bases separated the two germline ends. The CDR3, as DNA: TGCGCCAGCAGCTTTTTGGCAGGGGTTGAGGGCCAGCCCCAGCATTTT. This translates into CASSFLAGVEGQPQHF.

This clone was detected a few times. V and J are TRBV6-2 or TRBV6-3 and TRBJ1-6; 7 bases match TRBD1. This CDR3 region has 18 residues. V was pared by 0 bases and J by 6 bases, with 11 bases of the junction left unmatched. Germline V gene sequence: CDR1 MNHEY, CDR2 SVGEGT. The CDR3 nucleotides are TGTGCCAGCAGTTACTCGAGTAGAGGGGGCACAGGTAATTCACCCCTCCACTTT. Its protein is CASSYSSRGGTGNSPLHF.